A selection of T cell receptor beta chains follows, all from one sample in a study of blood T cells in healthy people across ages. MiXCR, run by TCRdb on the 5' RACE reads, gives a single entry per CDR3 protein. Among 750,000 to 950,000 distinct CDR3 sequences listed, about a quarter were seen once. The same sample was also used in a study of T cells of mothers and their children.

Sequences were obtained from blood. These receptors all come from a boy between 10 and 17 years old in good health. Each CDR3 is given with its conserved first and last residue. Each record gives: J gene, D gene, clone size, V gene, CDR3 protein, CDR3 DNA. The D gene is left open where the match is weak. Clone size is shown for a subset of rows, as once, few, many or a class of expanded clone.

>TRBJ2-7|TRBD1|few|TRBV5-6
CASSTLPGQGPHEQYF
TGTGCCAGCAGCACCCTACCGGGACAGGGTCCCCACGAGCAGTACTTC
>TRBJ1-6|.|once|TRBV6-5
CASRSRGVALHF
TGTGCCAGCAGGTCCCGGGGGGTAGCCCTCCACTTT
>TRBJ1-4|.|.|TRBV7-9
CASSLTGLDEKLFF
TGTGCCAGCAGCTTAACAGGGCTGGATGAAAAACTGTTTTTT
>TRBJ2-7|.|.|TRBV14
CASSQGLATYEQYF
TGTGCCAGCAGCCAAGGTCTAGCAACCTACGAGCAGTACTTC
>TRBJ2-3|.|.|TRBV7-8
CASSLDGPFGTQYF
TGTGCCAGCAGCTTAGATGGGCCATTCGGTACGCAGTATTTT
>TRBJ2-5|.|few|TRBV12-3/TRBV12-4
CASSTRDTHQETQYF
TGTGCCAGCAGTACCCGGGACACCCACCAAGAGACCCAGTACTTC
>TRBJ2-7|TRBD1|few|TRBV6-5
CASSYRTGGLDEQYF
TGTGCCAGCAGCTACAGGACAGGGGGTCTAGACGAGCAGTACTTC
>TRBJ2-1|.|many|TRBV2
CASSADYHNEQFF
TGTGCCAGCAGTGCAGACTACCACAATGAGCAGTTCTTC
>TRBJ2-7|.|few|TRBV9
CASSASGSGPYEQYF
TGTGCCAGCAGCGCCTCAGGTTCGGGGCCCTACGAGCAGTACTTC
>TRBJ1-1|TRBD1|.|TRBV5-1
CASSLTTGGEAFF
TGCGCCAGCAGCTTGACCACAGGGGGAGAAGCTTTCTTT
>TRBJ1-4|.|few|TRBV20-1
CSARDPNDPGKLFF
TGCAGTGCTAGAGATCCGAACGACCCAGGGAAACTGTTTTTT
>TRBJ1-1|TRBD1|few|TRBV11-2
CASSVSGGTPEAFF
TGTGCCAGCAGCGTCTCAGGGGGTACCCCCGAAGCTTTCTTT
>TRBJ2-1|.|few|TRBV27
CASSSAVLGEQFF
TGTGCCAGCAGTTCGGCCGTCCTAGGAGAGCAGTTCTTC
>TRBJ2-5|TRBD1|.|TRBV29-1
CSVEGQGAGEQYF
TGCAGCGTTGAAGGGCAGGGGGCTGGGGAGCAGTACTTC
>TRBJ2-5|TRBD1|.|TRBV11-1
CASSRGQYQETQYF
TGTGCCAGCAGCCGGGGACAGTACCAAGAGACCCAGTACTTC
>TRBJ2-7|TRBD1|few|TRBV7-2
CASILRDRGLYEQYF
TGTGCCAGCATCCTCCGGGACAGGGGGCTCTACGAGCAGTACTTC
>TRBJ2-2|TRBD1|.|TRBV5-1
CASRGQDAGELFF
TGCGCCAGTAGGGGGCAGGACGCCGGGGAGCTGTTTTTT
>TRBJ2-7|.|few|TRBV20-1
CSARQGTYEQYF
TGCAGTGCTAGACAGGGGACCTACGAGCAGTACTTC
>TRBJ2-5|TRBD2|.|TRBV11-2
CASSLAGTSGSETQYF
TGTGCCAGCAGCTTAGCGGGGACTAGCGGGAGCGAGACCCAGTACTTC
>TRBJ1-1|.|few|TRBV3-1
CASSVRRGDTEAFF
TGTGCCAGCAGCGTTCGCCGGGGGGACACTGAAGCTTTCTTT
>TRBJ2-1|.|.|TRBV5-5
CTSSFDPGRSYNEQFF
TGTACCAGCAGCTTTGACCCAGGGCGGTCCTACAATGAGCAGTTCTTC
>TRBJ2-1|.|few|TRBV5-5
CASSRGQAGNEQFF
TGTGCCAGCAGTCGAGGACAGGCGGGGAATGAGCAGTTCTTC
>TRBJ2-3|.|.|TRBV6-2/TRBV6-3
CASSYYARTDTQYF
TGTGCCAGCAGTTACTACGCCCGCACAGATACGCAGTATTTT
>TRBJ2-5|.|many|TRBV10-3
CAIRGRGSQETQYF
TGTGCCATCCGTGGACGTGGCAGCCAAGAGACCCAGTACTTC
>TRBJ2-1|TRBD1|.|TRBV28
CASSRTGTNEQFF
TGTGCCAGCAGTCGGACAGGGACCAATGAGCAGTTCTTC
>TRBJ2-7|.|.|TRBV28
CASSFSLLVSENEQYF
TGTGCCAGCAGTTTCTCCCTACTAGTTAGTGAAAACGAGCAGTACTTC
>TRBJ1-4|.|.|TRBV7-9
CASSLEYGNEKLFF
TGTGCCAGCAGTTTGGAGTATGGAAATGAAAAACTGTTTTTT
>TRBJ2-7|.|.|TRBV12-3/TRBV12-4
CASSFATSGNEQYF
TGTGCCAGCAGTTTCGCGACTAGTGGTAACGAGCAGTACTTC
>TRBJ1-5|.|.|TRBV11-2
CASSSGGYQPQHF
TGTGCCAGCAGCTCTGGGGGCTATCAGCCCCAGCATTTT
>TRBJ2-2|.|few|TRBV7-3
CASSPRGTSTGELFF
TGTGCCAGCAGCCCCCGGGGGACTTCTACCGGGGAGCTGTTTTTT
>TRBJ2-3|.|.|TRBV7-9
CASGPGTSTDTQYF
TGTGCCAGCGGTCCCGGGACTAGCACAGATACGCAGTATTTT
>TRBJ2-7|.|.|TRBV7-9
CASSLSGRAGEQYF
TGTGCCAGCAGCTTAAGTGGGCGGGCTGGCGAGCAGTACTTC
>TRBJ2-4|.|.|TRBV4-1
CASSQEGSRGNIQYF
TGCGCCAGCAGCCAAGAGGGGTCCCGCGGAAACATTCAGTACTTC
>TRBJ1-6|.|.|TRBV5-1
CASSLDLTDSLHF
TGCGCCAGCAGCTTGGACTTAACGGACTCCCTCCACTTT
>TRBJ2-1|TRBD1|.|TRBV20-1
CSARPEGDRGRYSYNEQFF
TGCAGTGCTAGACCTGAGGGGGACAGGGGGCGATACTCCTACAATGAGCAGTTCTTC